These T cell receptor beta chains were read from a single sample in a study of blood T cell repertoires in COVID-19. The protocol was immunoSEQ multiplex PCR, while the TCRdb copy is restricted to in-frame clones and leaves out a portion. Here the sample spans roughly 250,000 clones, around 90% being singletons. The sequencing sample was made of peripheral blood. Every receptor here comes from a man aged 25 to 45 with COVID-19, enrolled during active disease. The CDR3 runs from the conserved cysteine through the conserved F or W. Fields, in order: CDR3 length, clone size, D gene, V gene, J gene, CDR3 DNA, CDR3 protein. The D gene is left open where the match is weak. For some rows the clone size is stated as once, few or many, or as a class when expanded; others skip it.

>14|.|TRBD1|TRBV7-7|TRBJ2-7
TGTGCCAGCAGCCCCCGACAGGGTGGTGGGGAGCAGTACTTC
CASSPRQGGGEQYF
>14|.|TRBD1|TRBV6-5|TRBJ1-1
TGTGCCAGCAGGGGACAGGGTATGGACACTGAAGCTTTCTTT
CASRGQGMDTEAFF
>15|.|.|TRBV16|TRBJ2-1
TGTGCCAGCAGCCACCCGACTAGAGCCTACAATGAGCAGTTCTTC
CASSHPTRAYNEQFF
>13|.|TRBD1|TRBV27|TRBJ1-5
TGTGCCGCGGGCAGGGGGAGCAATCAGCCCCAGCATTTT
CAAGRGSNQPQHF
>12|.|.|TRBV12-3/TRBV12-4|TRBJ1-1
TGTGCCAGCAGGGAGGGGTCCACTGAAGCTTTCTTT
CASREGSTEAFF
>16|.|.|TRBV5-1|TRBJ2-1
TGCGCCAGCAGCTTGGAGCAACAGGGTTCCTACAATGAGCAGTTCTTC
CASSLEQQGSYNEQFF
>14|once|.|TRBV5-1|TRBJ1-2
TGCGCCAGCAGTCCCACAGGGTTCGGCGATGGCTACACCTTC
CASSPTGFGDGYTF
>16|.|TRBD2|TRBV3-1/TRBV3-2|TRBJ2-2
TGTGCCAGCAGCCAAGACGGGGGGGCGGTCACCGGGGAGCTGTTTTTT
CASSQDGGAVTGELFF
>18|.|TRBD2|TRBV5-1|TRBJ2-2
TGCGCCAGCAGCCTTCTCGAGGGACTAGCGGTGAACACCGGGGAGCTGTTTTTT
CASSLLEGLAVNTGELFF
>17|.|TRBD1|TRBV19|TRBJ1-5
TGTGCCAGTAGTAACCCCCCGGGACAGGGAGAAAGGCAGCCCCAGCATTTT
CASSNPPGQGERQPQHF
>12|.|.|TRBV29-1|TRBJ1-1
TGCAGCGTTGGCTGGGGGCCCACTGAAGCTTTCTTT
CSVGWGPTEAFF
>14|.|.|TRBV9|TRBJ2-1
TGTGCCAGCAGCGTAGATAGTTCTTACAATGAGCAGTTCTTC
CASSVDSSYNEQFF
>15|few|TRBD1|TRBV6-5|TRBJ1-1
TGTGCCAGCAGTGACTCCTGGGACAGGGCTCGAGAGGCTTTCTTT
CASSDSWDRAREAFF
>14|.|.|TRBV7-2|TRBJ1-5
TGTGCCAGCAGCACAGAATATAGCAATCAGCCCCAGCATTTT
CASSTEYSNQPQHF
>14|.|TRBD2|TRBV18|TRBJ2-5
TGTGCCAGTTCAACCTCGACTAGCGGAGAGACCCAGTACTTC
CASSTSTSGETQYF
>13|once|.|TRBV6-5|TRBJ1-5
TGTGCCAGCAGCGGGGTTGCGGGTCAGCCCCAGCATTTT
CASSGVAGQPQHF
>15|.|TRBD1|TRBV25-1|TRBJ2-1
TGTGCCAGCAGTGCATTAACAGGGGTTGACAATGAGCAGTTCTTC
CASSALTGVDNEQFF
>12|few|.|TRBV6-5|TRBJ2-7
TGTGCCAGCAGTTTGGGGGGCTACGAGCAGTACTTC
CASSLGGYEQYF
>15|.|TRBD1|TRBV6-5|TRBJ1-1
TGTGCCAGCAGGACGGGGGGACAGGGTGCGATTGAAGCTTTCTTT
CASRTGGQGAIEAFF
>14|.|TRBD1|TRBV7-6|TRBJ1-1
TGTGCCAGCAGGGCCGGGACAGCCGTCACTGAAGCTTTCTTT
CASRAGTAVTEAFF
>13|.|.|TRBV7-2|TRBJ1-2
TGTGCCAGCAGCTTAACACAGGGCAATGGCTACACCTTC
CASSLTQGNGYTF
>17|.|TRBD1|TRBV19|TRBJ1-5
TGTGCCAGTAGTATATGGTGGCCGGGACAGGTAAACCAGCCCCAGCATTTT
CASSIWWPGQVNQPQHF